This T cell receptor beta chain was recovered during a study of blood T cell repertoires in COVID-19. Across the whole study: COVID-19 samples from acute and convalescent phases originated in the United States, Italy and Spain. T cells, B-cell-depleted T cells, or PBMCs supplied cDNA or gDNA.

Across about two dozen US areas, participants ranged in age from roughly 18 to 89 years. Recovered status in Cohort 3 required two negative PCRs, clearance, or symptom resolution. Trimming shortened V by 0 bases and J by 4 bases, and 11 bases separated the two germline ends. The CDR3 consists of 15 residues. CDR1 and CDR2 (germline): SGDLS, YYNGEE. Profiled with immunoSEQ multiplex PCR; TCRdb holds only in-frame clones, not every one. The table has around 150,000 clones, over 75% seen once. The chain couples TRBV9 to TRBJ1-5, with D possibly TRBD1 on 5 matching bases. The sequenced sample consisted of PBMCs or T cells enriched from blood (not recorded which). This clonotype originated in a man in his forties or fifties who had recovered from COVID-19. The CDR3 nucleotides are TGTGCCAGCAGCGTAGGGCCCACAGGAAATCAGCCCCAGCATTTT. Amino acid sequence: CASSVGPTGNQPQHF.